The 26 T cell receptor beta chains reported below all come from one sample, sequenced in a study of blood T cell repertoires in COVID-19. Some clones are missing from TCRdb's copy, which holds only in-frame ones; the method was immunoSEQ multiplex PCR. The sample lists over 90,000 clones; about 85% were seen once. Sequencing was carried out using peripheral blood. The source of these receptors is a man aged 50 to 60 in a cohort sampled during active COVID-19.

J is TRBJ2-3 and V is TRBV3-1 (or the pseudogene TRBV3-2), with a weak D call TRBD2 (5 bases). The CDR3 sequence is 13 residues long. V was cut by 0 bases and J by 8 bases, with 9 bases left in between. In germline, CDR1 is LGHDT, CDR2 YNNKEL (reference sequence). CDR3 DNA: TGTGCCAGCAGCCAAGATTTGCGGGCTACGCAGTATTTT. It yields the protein CASSQDLRATQYF.

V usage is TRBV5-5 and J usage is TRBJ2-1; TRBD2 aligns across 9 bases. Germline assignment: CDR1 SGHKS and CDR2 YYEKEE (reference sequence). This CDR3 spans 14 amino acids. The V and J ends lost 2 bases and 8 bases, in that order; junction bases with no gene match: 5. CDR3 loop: CASSFLAGMDEQFF. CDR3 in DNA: TGTGCCAGCAGCTTCCTAGCGGGGATGGATGAGCAGTTCTTC. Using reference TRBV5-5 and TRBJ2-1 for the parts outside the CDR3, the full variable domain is DAGVTQSPTHLIKTRGQQVTLRCSPISGHKSVSWYQQVLGQGPQFIFQYYEKEERGRGNFPDRFSARQFPNYSSELNVNALLLGDSALYLCASSFLAGMDEQFFGPGTRLTVL.

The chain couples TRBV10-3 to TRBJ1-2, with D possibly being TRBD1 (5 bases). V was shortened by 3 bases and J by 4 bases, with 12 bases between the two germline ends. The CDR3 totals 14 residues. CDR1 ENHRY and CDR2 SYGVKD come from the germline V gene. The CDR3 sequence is CAISDPREGYGYTF. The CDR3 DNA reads TGTGCCATCAGTGACCCCAGGGAGGGCTATGGCTACACCTTC.

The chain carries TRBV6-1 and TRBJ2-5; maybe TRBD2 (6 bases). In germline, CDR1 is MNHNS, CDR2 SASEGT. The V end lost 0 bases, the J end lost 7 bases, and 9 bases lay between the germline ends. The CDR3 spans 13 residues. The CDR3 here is CASSEALGGTQYF. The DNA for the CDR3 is TGTGCCAGCAGTGAAGCGCTGGGGGGGACCCAGTACTTC.

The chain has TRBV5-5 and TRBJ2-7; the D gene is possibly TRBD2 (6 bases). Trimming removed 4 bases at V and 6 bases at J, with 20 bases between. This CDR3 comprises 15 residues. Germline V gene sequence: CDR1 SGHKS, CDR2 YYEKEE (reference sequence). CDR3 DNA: TGTGCCAGCAGCCGGCAAGGTGGTCTGGAGGGCGAGCAGTACGTC. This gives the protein CASSRQGGLEGEQYV.

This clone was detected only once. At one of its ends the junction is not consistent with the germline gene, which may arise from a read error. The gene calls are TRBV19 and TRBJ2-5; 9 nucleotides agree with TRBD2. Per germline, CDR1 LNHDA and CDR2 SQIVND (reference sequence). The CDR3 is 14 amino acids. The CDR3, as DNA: TGTGCCAGTAGTATATCCCCCATAGCGGGGGCTTTGGACTTC. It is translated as CASSISPIAGALDF.

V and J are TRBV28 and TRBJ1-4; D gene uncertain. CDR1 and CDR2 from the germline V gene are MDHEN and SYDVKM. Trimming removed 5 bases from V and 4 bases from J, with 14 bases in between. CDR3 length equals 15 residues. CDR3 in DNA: TGTGCCAGCAGTGCTTGGAGAGCCTATAATGAAAAACTGTTTTTT. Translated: CASSAWRAYNEKLFF.

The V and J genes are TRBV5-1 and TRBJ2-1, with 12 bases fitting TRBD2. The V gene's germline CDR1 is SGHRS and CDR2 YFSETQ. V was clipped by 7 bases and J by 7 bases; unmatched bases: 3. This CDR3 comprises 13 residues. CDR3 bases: TGCGCCAGCTCGGGACTAGCGGGTAATGAGCAGTTCTTC. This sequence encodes CASSGLAGNEQFF.

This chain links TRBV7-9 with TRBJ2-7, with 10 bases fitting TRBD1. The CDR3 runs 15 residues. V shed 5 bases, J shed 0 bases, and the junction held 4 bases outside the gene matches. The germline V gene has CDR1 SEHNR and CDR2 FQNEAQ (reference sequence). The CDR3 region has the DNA TGTGCCAGCAGCCCGGGACAGGGGTTCTCCTACGAGCAGTACGTC. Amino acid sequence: CASSPGQGFSYEQYV.

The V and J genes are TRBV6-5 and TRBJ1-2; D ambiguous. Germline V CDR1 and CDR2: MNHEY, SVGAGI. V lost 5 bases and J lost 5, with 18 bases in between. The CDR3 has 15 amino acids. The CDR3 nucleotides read TGTGCCAGCAGTCCCCCCGGCCTAGGCGATTATGGCTACACCTTC. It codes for CASSPPGLGDYGYTF.

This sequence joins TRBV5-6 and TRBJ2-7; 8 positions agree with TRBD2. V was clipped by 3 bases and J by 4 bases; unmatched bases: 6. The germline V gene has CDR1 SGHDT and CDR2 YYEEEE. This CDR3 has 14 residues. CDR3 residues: CASSSPGLVYEQYV. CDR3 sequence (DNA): TGTGCCAGCAGCTCCCCGGGACTAGTATACGAGCAGTACGTC.

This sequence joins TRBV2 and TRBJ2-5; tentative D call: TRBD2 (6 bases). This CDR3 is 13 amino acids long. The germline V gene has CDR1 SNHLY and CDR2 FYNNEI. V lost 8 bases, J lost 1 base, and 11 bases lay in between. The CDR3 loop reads CASHRDFQETQYF. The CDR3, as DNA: TGTGCCAGCCATCGGGACTTCCAAGAGACCCAGTACTTC.

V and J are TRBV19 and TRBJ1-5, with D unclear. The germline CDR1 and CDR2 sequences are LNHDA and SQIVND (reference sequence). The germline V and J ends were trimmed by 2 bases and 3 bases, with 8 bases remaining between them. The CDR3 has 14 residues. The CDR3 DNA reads TGTGCCAGTAGTATAACCCTATACAATCAGCCCCAGCATTTT. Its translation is CASSITLYNQPQHF.

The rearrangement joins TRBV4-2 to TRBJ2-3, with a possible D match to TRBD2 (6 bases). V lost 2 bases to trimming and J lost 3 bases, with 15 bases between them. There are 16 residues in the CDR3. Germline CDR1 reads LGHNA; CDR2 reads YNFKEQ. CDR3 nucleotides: TGTGCCAGCAGCCAATACGGCTCTGGGGGGACAGATACGCAGTATTTT. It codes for CASSQYGSGGTDTQYF.

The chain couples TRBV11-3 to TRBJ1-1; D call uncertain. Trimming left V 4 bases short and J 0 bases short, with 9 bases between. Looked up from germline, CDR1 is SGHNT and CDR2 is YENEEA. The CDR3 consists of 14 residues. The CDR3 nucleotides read TGTGCCAGCAGCTCCGGACTCATGAACACTGAAGCTTTCTTT. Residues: CASSSGLMNTEAFF.

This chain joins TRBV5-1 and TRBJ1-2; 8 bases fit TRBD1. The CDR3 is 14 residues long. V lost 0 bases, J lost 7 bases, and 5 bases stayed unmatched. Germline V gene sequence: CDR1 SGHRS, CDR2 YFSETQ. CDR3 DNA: TGCGCCAGCAGCTTGGACGGACAGGGCGGTGGCTACACCTTC. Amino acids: CASSLDGQGGGYTF.

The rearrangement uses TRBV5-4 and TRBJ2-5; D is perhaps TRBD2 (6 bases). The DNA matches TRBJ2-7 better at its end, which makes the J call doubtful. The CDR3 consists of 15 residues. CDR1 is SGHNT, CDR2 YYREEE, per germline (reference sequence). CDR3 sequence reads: CASSSGGAGAYEQYF. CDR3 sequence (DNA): TGTGCCAGCAGCTCCGGAGGGGCAGGAGCCTACGAGCAGTACTTC.

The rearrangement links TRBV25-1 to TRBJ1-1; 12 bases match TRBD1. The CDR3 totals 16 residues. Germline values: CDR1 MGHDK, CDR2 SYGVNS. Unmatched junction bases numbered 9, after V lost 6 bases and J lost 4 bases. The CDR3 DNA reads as TGTGCCAGCAGAACCGCCGGGACAGGGGGCTTCACTGAAGCTTTCTTT. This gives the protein CASRTAGTGGFTEAFF.

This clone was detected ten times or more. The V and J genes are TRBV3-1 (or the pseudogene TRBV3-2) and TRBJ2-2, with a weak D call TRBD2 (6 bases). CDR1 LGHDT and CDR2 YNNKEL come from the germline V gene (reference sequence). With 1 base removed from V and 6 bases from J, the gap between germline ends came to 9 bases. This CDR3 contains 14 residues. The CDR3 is CASSQVGGPGELFF. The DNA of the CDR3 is TGTGCCAGCAGCCAAGTCGGAGGGCCCGGGGAGCTGTTTTTT.

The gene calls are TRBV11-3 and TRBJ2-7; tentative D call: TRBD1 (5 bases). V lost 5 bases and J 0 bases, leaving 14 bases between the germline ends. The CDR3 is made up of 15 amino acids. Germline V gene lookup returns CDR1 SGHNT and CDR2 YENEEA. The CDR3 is CASSPSPGYSYEQYF. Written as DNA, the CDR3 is TGTGCCAGCAGCCCGTCGCCAGGGTACTCCTACGAGCAGTACTTC.

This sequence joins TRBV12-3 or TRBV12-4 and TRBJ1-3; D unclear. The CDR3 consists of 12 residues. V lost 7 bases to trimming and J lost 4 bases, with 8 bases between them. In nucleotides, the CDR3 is TGTGCCAGCACTGCCAGGGGAAACACCATATATTTT. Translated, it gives CASTARGNTIYF.

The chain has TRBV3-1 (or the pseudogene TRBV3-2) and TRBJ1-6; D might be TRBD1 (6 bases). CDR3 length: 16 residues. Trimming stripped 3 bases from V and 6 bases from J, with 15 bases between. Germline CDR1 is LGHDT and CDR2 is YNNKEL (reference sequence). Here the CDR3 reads CASSQGGAGVNSPLHF. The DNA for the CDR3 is TGTGCCAGCAGCCAGGGGGGGGCAGGGGTTAATTCACCCCTCCACTTT.

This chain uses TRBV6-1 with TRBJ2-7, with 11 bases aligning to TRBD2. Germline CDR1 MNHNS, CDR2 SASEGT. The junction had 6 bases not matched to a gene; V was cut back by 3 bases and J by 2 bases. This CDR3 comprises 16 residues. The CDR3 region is CASSDLAGGKTYEQYV. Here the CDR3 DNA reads TGTGCCAGCAGTGACTTAGCGGGGGGGAAAACCTACGAGCAGTACGTC.

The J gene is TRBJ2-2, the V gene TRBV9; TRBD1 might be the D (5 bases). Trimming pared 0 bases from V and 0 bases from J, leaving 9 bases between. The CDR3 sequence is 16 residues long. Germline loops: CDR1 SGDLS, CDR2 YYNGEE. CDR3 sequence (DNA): TGTGCCAGCAGCGTAGTCAGGGCCGCGAACACCGGGGAGCTGTTTTTT. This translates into CASSVVRAANTGELFF.

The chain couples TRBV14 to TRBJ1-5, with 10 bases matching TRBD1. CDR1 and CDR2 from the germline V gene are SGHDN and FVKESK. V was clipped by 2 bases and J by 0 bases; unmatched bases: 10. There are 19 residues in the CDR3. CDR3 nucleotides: TGTGCCAGCAGCCAAAAACCGGGACAGGGGTTGTATAGCAATCAGCCCCAGCATTTT. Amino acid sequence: CASSQKPGQGLYSNQPQHF.

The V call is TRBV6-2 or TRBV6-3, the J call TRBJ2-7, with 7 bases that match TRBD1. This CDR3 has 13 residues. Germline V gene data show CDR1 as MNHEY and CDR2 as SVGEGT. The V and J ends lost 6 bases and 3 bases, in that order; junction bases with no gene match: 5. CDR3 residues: CASSDHRGYEQYF. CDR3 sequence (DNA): TGTGCCAGCAGCGACCACAGGGGCTACGAGCAGTACTTC.